The clone carrying this T cell receptor (beta chain) was seen many times. This specimen comes from a study of T cells after posttransplantation cyclophosphamide. This CDR3 region has 14 residues. Between the trimmed V and J ends, which lost 3 bases and 1 base, there was a span of 9 bases. CDR1 LNHDA and CDR2 SQIVND come from the germline V gene (reference sequence). Generated by immunoSEQ multiplex PCR, the TCRdb table keeps only in-frame clones and is missing some. In total the sample includes tens of thousands of clones, none of them seen once. V is TRBV19 and J is TRBJ2-5; possibly TRBD2 for D (5 bases). The sequence was obtained from a man in his forties or fifties in good health, CMV-negative, and a related stem cell transplant donor. Sequencing was done on a sample of PBMCs. The CDR3 protein is CASSMLAAQETQYF. The CDR3 bases are TGTGCCAGTAGTATGCTAGCTGCCCAAGAGACCCAGTACTTC.